The TCR beta chain under discussion was sequenced for a study of cytotoxic CD8 clonotypes in ibrutinib-treated CLL. Some clones are missing from TCRdb's copy, which holds only in-frame ones; the method was immunoSEQ multiplex PCR. The table has about 29,000 clones, 69% seen once. This clone appeared a few times. V was trimmed by 9 bases and J by 1 base, leaving 15 bases between them. Germline V gene data show CDR1 as SNHLY and CDR2 as FYNNEI. The CDR3 consists of 15 residues. Here the sequenced sample was PBMCs, taken after 24 months of ibrutinib treatment. The sequence was collected from a human donor with chronic lymphocytic leukemia. V is TRBV2 and J is TRBJ2-2; D not certain. The CDR3 region is CASKDTFQNTGELFF. DNA of the CDR3: TGTGCCAGTAAAGATACTTTTCAGAACACCGGGGAGCTGTTTTTT.